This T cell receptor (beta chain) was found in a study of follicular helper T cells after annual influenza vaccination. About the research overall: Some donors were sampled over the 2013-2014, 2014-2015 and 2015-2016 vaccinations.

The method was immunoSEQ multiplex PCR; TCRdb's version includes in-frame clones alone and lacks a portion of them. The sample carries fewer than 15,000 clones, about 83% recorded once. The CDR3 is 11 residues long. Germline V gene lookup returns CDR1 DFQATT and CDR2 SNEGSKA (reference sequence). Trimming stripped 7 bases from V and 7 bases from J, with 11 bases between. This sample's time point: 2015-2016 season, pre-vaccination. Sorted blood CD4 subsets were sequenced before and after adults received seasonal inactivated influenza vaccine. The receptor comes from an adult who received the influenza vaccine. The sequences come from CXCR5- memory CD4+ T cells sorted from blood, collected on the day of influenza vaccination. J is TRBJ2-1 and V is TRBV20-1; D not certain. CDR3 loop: CSVVPENEQFF. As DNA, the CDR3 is TGCAGTGTAGTCCCTGAGAATGAGCAGTTCTTC.